This T cell receptor (beta chain) was sequenced during a study of blood T cell repertoires in COVID-19. Across the study: COVID-19 samples from acute and convalescent phases originated in the United States, Italy and Spain.

Germline values: CDR1 LNHNV, CDR2 YYDKDF (reference sequence). This CDR3 spans 13 amino acids. V lost 5 bases, J lost 6 bases, and 13 bases lay in between. This table comes from immunoSEQ multiplex PCR, and its TCRdb copy is limited to in-frame clones, with some not included. This table holds roughly 100,000 clones, 81% found once. The receptor was derived from a man older than 75 with acute or convalescent COVID-19. The chain uses TRBV15 and TRBJ1-1; D uncertain. The sample comprised peripheral blood. The CDR3 protein is CATSPISYSEAFF. The CDR3 coding sequence is TGTGCCACCAGCCCGATTTCGTACTCTGAAGCTTTCTTT.